Listed below are T cell receptor beta chains from one sample, sequenced in a study of OX40 agonist ivuxolimab in advanced cancers. Repertoires were generated with immunoSEQ multiplex PCR, while TCRdb's copy carries only in-frame clones and drops some. The sample has about 97,000 clones, less than 90% seen once. This material consisted of CD4+ or CD8+ T cells sorted from blood, taken in a trial of the OX40 agonist ivuxolimab. All receptors derive from an adult with an advanced solid tumor such as melanoma, head and neck, liver or kidney cancer. Each CDR3 is given with its conserved first and last residue. A D gene is named only where the DNA matches it firmly.

D	J	V	CDR3
-	TRBJ2-7	TRBV19	CASSRAQSYEQYF
-	TRBJ1-1	TRBV2	CASTPVVNTEAFF
-	TRBJ2-5	TRBV11-3	CASSFEGLRETQYF
-	TRBJ1-2	TRBV7-2	CASSLLSGLANYGYTF
-	TRBJ1-2	TRBV27	CASSLSDGGYGYTF
-	TRBJ1-4	TRBV2	CASSERRAEKLFF
-	TRBJ1-1	TRBV7-6	CASSLGRTSTTEAFF
-	TRBJ2-7	TRBV4-3	CASSQQRVLGTTSGSVEQYF
TRBD1	TRBJ1-1	TRBV11-2	CASRAGGVGTEAFF
-	TRBJ2-5	TRBV7-9	CASSPKETQYF
-	TRBJ1-5	TRBV12-5	CASGLRSEGTNQPQHF
TRBD1	TRBJ1-1	TRBV5-1	CASSLVGGTVTNTEAFF
-	TRBJ1-2	TRBV7-9	CASSPSTVKSYGYTF
-	TRBJ1-3	TRBV19	CASRELQGRGSGNTIYF
-	TRBJ2-7	TRBV5-1	CASSFTSSSSYEQYF
-	TRBJ1-2	TRBV19	CASSPGDSARGYTF
TRBD2	TRBJ2-3	TRBV19	CASSIRGPLAEYTDTQYF
TRBD1	TRBJ2-7	TRBV18	CASSLGTGESYEQYF
TRBD1	TRBJ2-7	TRBV9	CASSPLGTDRNEQYF
-	TRBJ1-5	TRBV19	CASSFYEGQPQHF